This T cell receptor (beta chain) was sequenced during a study of blood T cell repertoires in COVID-19. Some clones are missing from TCRdb's copy, which holds only in-frame ones; the method was immunoSEQ multiplex PCR. The table lists roughly 80,000 clones, approximately 84% of them singletons. This clone has a count of ten or more. CDR3 length: 17 amino acids. With V trimmed by 3 bases and J by 8 bases, 15 bases remained unmatched. Germline CDR1 is LGHDT and CDR2 is YNNKEL (reference sequence). The J gene is TRBJ2-1, the V gene TRBV3-1 (or the pseudogene TRBV3-2); 8 bases are shared with TRBD1. Input material: peripheral blood. The receptor comes from a human donor in a cohort sampled during active COVID-19. Written as DNA, the CDR3 is TGTGCCAGCAGCCATAGGGGCAACCTCCAGGGGGCCGATGAGCAGTTCTTC. Encoded protein: CASSHRGNLQGADEQFF.